The 28 T cell receptor beta chains below come from one sample, sequenced in a study of OX40 agonist ivuxolimab in advanced cancers. Sequenced by immunoSEQ multiplex PCR; TCRdb stores in-frame clones only, minus some. The table records 25,000 to 35,000 clones, roughly 82% of them present only once. The sample here was CD4+ or CD8+ T cells sorted from blood, taken in a trial of the OX40 agonist ivuxolimab. These receptors were taken from an adult with an advanced solid tumor such as melanoma, head and neck, liver or kidney cancer.

This clone was recorded only once. This rearrangement joins TRBV30 to TRBJ2-7; D ambiguous. The CDR3 runs 13 residues. Germline V gene data show CDR1 as GTSNPN and CDR2 as SVGIG (reference sequence). The V and J ends lost 4 bases and 0 bases respectively, with 10 bases between them. The CDR3 protein is CAWTGTNSYEQYF. The CDR3 DNA sequence: TGTGCCTGGACGGGCACCAACTCCTACGAGCAGTACTTC.

The chain uses TRBV14 and TRBJ2-1; D is ambiguous. Between the trimmed V and J ends, which lost 5 bases and 7 bases, there was a span of 12 bases. CDR1 is SGHDN, CDR2 FVKESK, per germline. The length of the CDR3 is 13 residues. The CDR3 region has the DNA TGTGCCAGCAGCGATTATCCCGTAAATGAGCAGTTCTTC. Translated: CASSDYPVNEQFF.

The rearrangement joins TRBV27 to TRBJ2-7, with 11 nucleotides matching TRBD2. Trimming cost V 8 bases and J 0 bases; bases outside gene matches: 12. Germline loops: CDR1 MNHEY, CDR2 SMNVEV (reference sequence). The CDR3 consists of 17 residues. The CDR3 DNA is TGTGCCAGCGCGACCGGGACTAGCGGATACCTCTCCTACGAGCAGTACTTC. This gives the protein CASATGTSGYLSYEQYF.

This chain links TRBV7-3 with TRBJ2-7; no definite D call. Germline CDR1 is SGHTA and CDR2 is FQGTGA. CDR3 size: 14 residues. V lost 2 bases to trimming and J lost 4 bases, with 12 bases between them. The CDR3 loop reads CASSLGGSGYEQYF. The CDR3 coding sequence is TGTGCCAGCAGCTTAGGTGGGTCCGGGTACGAGCAGTACTTC.

This sequence joins TRBV9 and TRBJ2-7; 7 nucleotides align to TRBD2. CDR3 length: 13 amino acids. V lost 2 bases and J lost 7; bases outside the gene matches: 6. The V gene's germline CDR1 is SGDLS and CDR2 YYNGEE. The CDR3, as DNA: TGTGCCAGCAGCGTGACAGCGGGGCGGGAGCAGTACTTC. Translated, it gives CASSVTAGREQYF.

J is TRBJ2-2 and V is TRBV7-9, with 10 nucleotides matching TRBD2. V trimming: 5 bases; J trimming: 1 base; junction bases outside the gene matches: 4. This CDR3 spans 16 amino acids. Germline values: CDR1 SEHNR, CDR2 FQNEAQ (reference sequence). CDR3 in amino acids: CASSPGTSENTGELFF. CDR3 nucleotide sequence: TGTGCCAGCAGCCCCGGGACTAGCGAGAACACCGGGGAGCTGTTTTTT.

The chain joins TRBV9 to TRBJ2-2, with 7 bases that match TRBD2. CDR1 and CDR2 (germline): SGDLS, YYNGEE. V dropped 0 bases and J dropped 3; count of bases not matched to a gene: 2. The CDR3 has 15 amino acids. CDR3: CASSVEAGDTGELFF. The DNA of the CDR3 is TGTGCCAGCAGCGTAGAGGCGGGAGACACCGGGGAGCTGTTTTTT. Variable domain in full (rest from reference TRBV9 and TRBJ2-2): DSGVTQTPKHLITATGQRVTLRCSPRSGDLSVYWYQQSLDQGLQFLIQYYNGEERAKGNILERFSAQQFPDLHSELNLSSLELGDSALYFCASSVEAGDTGELFFGEGSRLTVL.

This clone was counted once. The genes are TRBV28 and TRBJ2-1; either TRBD1 or TRBD2 may supply D (5 bases each). CDR1 is MDHEN, CDR2 SYDVKM, per germline. The CDR3 contains 14 residues. The V and J ends lost 2 bases and 5 bases respectively, with 10 bases between them. The CDR3 loop reads CASSLGGTHNEQFF. DNA for the CDR3: TGTGCCAGCAGTTTAGGGGGAACCCACAATGAGCAGTTCTTC. The entire variable domain, with the rest obtained from reference TRBV28 and TRBJ2-1, is as follows: DVKVTQSSRYLVKRTGEKVFLECVQDMDHENMFWYRQDPGLGLRLIYFSYDVKMKEKGDIPEGYSVSREKKERFSLILESASTNQTSMYLCASSLGGTHNEQFFGPGTRLTVL.

The V gene is TRBV4-1, the J gene TRBJ2-1; no clear D. V was shortened by 6 bases and J by 6 bases, with 6 bases between the two germline ends. Looked up from germline, CDR1 is MGHRA and CDR2 is YSYEKL. There are 11 residues in the CDR3. The CDR3 DNA follows: TGCGCCAGCAGGGAAAGCAATGAGCAGTTCTTC. Translating gives CASRESNEQFF.

This chain links TRBV7-8 with TRBJ2-7; D unresolved. Trimming cost V 1 base and J 2 bases, with 9 bases left between them. The CDR3 sequence is 14 residues long. Germline CDR1 SGHVS, CDR2 FQNEAQ. The CDR3 DNA follows: TGTGCCAGCAGCTTAGGTGTTGGGCCCTACGAGCAGTACTTC. This gives the protein CASSLGVGPYEQYF.

The V call is TRBV11-3, the J call TRBJ2-5; 8 bases agree with TRBD1. CDR1 is SGHNT, CDR2 YENEEA, per germline. Unmatched junction bases numbered 5, after V lost 1 base and J lost 4 bases. The CDR3 covers 15 residues. The CDR3 nucleotides read TGTGCCAGCAGCTTAGTAGCAGGGGGCATAGAGACCCAGTACTTC. Translated, it gives CASSLVAGGIETQYF.

This chain uses TRBV5-1 with TRBJ1-5, with 9 bases identical to TRBD1. The CDR3 totals 15 residues. After removal of 4 bases from V and 3 bases from J, the junction contained 5 bases not matched to a gene. The germline CDR1 and CDR2 sequences are SGHRS and YFSETQ. CDR3 DNA sequence: TGCGCCAGCAGCACGGGACAGGGAGACAATCAGCCCCAGCATTTT. Amino acid sequence: CASSTGQGDNQPQHF.

This clone was picked up one time. This chain links TRBV9 with TRBJ2-7; the D is unclear. Trimming stripped 0 bases from V and 2 bases from J, with 12 bases between. CDR1 and CDR2 (germline): SGDLS, YYNGEE. This CDR3 has 15 residues. This chain's CDR3 is CASSVGGIPTYEQYF. The CDR3 coding sequence is TGTGCCAGCAGCGTAGGGGGAATTCCAACCTACGAGCAGTACTTC.

This chain links TRBV15 with TRBJ2-5; TRBD1 matches at 8 bases. The CDR3 spans 16 residues. Germline CDR1 LNHNV, CDR2 YYDKDF (reference sequence). V shed 3 bases, J shed 5 bases, and the junction held 11 bases outside the gene matches. The CDR3 coding sequence is TGTGCCACCAGCAGCAGGGGACAGGTCACAATTGAGACCCAGTACTTC. Its translation: CATSSRGQVTIETQYF.

Judged by abundance, this clone is medium-sized. At one boundary the junction diverges from the germline segment, which might be a read error. J is TRBJ2-2 and V is TRBV5-5, with D perhaps TRBD2 (6 bases). The CDR3 consists of 15 residues. CDR1 and CDR2 (germline): SGHKS, YYEKEE (reference sequence). The CDR3 sequence is CASRLETGTRGELFF. The DNA of the CDR3 is TGTGCCAGCAGATTGGAGACGGGGACTCGGGGGGAGCTGTTTTTT.

The gene calls are TRBV30 and TRBJ1-2; TRBD1 is a possible D gene (6 bases). The CDR3 has 15 residues. V dropped 2 bases and J dropped 4 bases, with 17 bases sitting between them. Germline V gene lookup returns CDR1 GTSNPN and CDR2 SVGIG (reference sequence). The CDR3 DNA reads as TGTGCCTGGAGTCCCGGGGGGGGGCGTAGCTATGGCTACACCTTC. Protein sequence: CAWSPGGGRSYGYTF.

This clone was counted once. The rearrangement links TRBV7-6 to TRBJ2-1, with D possibly being TRBD1 (6 bases). Germline CDR1 SGHVS, CDR2 FNYEAQ. V lost 2 bases to trimming and J lost 2 bases, with 16 bases between them. The CDR3 runs 17 residues. The chain's CDR3 is CASSLFLEQGTYNEQFF. The CDR3, as DNA: TGTGCCAGCAGCTTATTCCTCGAACAGGGCACCTACAATGAGCAGTTCTTC. Full variable domain (missing parts from reference TRBV7-6 and TRBJ2-1): GAGVSQSPRYKVTKRGQDVALRCDPISGHVSLYWYRQALGQGPEFLTYFNYEAQQDKSGLPNDRFSAERPEGSISTLTIQRTEQRDSAMYRCASSLFLEQGTYNEQFFGPGTRLTVL.

This sequence joins TRBV4-1 and TRBJ1-6, with a tentative D call TRBD1 (5 bases). CDR3 length equals 15 residues. The germline CDR1 and CDR2 sequences are MGHRA and YSYEKL. The V and J ends lost 0 bases and 11 bases respectively, with 14 bases between them. The CDR3 region has the DNA TGCGCCAGCAGCCAAGAAGACGACAGAACGACACCCCTCCACTTT. Protein product: CASSQEDDRTTPLHF.

This clone was detected only once. This chain uses TRBV4-3 with TRBJ2-3; possibly TRBD1 or TRBD2 for D (5 bases each). The CDR3 loop spans 18 amino acids. V was shortened by 0 bases and J by 1 base, with 17 bases between the two germline ends. Germline V CDR1 and CDR2: LGHNA, YSLEER. The CDR3 coding sequence is TGCGCCAGCAGCCAAGATCTCGACCGGGACGGTCGCACAGATACGCAGTATTTT. Translating gives CASSQDLDRDGRTDTQYF.

The chain links TRBV28 to TRBJ2-1, with 11 bases aligning to TRBD2. Losses at the gene ends were 6 bases for V and 4 bases for J; bases not matched to a gene: 5. Germline-derived CDR1 and CDR2 are MDHEN and SYDVKM. This CDR3 spans 15 amino acids. CDR3 region: CASSPGLAEYNEQFF. DNA of the CDR3: TGTGCCAGCAGCCCGGGACTAGCGGAATACAATGAGCAGTTCTTC. Supplemented by reference TRBV28 and TRBJ2-1, the full variable domain reads DVKVTQSSRYLVKRTGEKVFLECVQDMDHENMFWYRQDPGLGLRLIYFSYDVKMKEKGDIPEGYSVSREKKERFSLILESASTNQTSMYLCASSPGLAEYNEQFFGPGTRLTVL.

This chain connects TRBV5-1 to TRBJ2-7; 7 bases align to TRBD1. With V trimmed by 3 bases and J by 2 bases, 11 bases remained unmatched. Per the germline V gene, CDR1 is SGHRS and CDR2 is YFSETQ. The length of the CDR3 is 16 residues. The CDR3 sequence: CASSSEPGTAAYEQYF. CDR3 sequence (DNA): TGCGCCAGCAGCTCAGAACCCGGGACAGCGGCCTACGAGCAGTACTTC. The full variable domain, completed using reference TRBV5-1 and TRBJ2-7, is KAGVTQTPRYLIKTRGQQVTLSCSPISGHRSVSWYQQTPGQGLQFLFEYFSETQRNKGNFPGRFSGRQFSNSRSEMNVSTLELGDSALYLCASSSEPGTAAYEQYFGPGTRLTVT.

This sequence joins TRBV9 and TRBJ2-7; D might be TRBD1 (5 bases). Trimming pared 1 base from V and 5 bases from J, leaving 13 bases between. The germline V gene encodes CDR1 SGDLS and CDR2 YYNGEE. The CDR3 spans 14 residues. CDR3: CASSVSPGNHEQYF. CDR3 sequence (DNA): TGTGCCAGCAGCGTATCCCCAGGGAACCACGAGCAGTACTTC.

The V call is TRBV11-2, the J call TRBJ1-2, with D unclear. Germline V gene data show CDR1 as SGHAT and CDR2 as FQNNGV. The CDR3 spans 13 residues. Between the trimmed V and J ends, which lost 1 base and 1 base, there was a span of 4 bases. The CDR3: CASSLGSNYGYTF. The CDR3, as DNA: TGTGCCAGCAGCTTAGGGAGTAACTATGGCTACACCTTC.

The genes are TRBV30 and TRBJ2-5, with D tentatively TRBD1 (6 bases). The germline CDR1 and CDR2 sequences are GTSNPN and SVGIG (reference sequence). The CDR3 loop spans 13 amino acids. The germline V and J ends were trimmed by 5 bases and 4 bases, with 14 bases remaining between them. CDR3 nucleotide sequence: TGTGCCTGGTCGACCCTGGGGGCAGAGACCCAGTACTTC. Translated: CAWSTLGAETQYF.

This clone appeared once. This chain uses TRBV11-2 with TRBJ2-3; D gene uncertain. Trimming stripped 3 bases from V and 2 bases from J, with 15 bases between. This CDR3 has 16 residues. CDR1 is SGHAT and CDR2 is FQNNGV in the germline V gene. CDR3 bases: TGTGCCAGCAGCTTGGGCTATACCCAACCCACAGATACGCAGTATTTT. It is translated as CASSLGYTQPTDTQYF.

This clone was picked up one time. V usage is TRBV6-1 and J usage is TRBJ1-5, with D unclear. V lost 2 bases, J lost 0 bases, and 5 bases lay in between. The CDR3 runs 14 residues. Germline V CDR1 and CDR2: MNHNS, SASEGT. In nucleotides, the CDR3 is TGTGCCAGCAGTGAACGGTATAGCAATCAGCCCCAGCATTTT. It is translated as CASSERYSNQPQHF.

The chain uses TRBV6-6 and TRBJ2-3; TRBD2 aligns across 7 bases. Trimming at V came to 6 bases and at J to 6 bases, leaving 12 bases not matched to a gene. The CDR3 totals 15 residues. The germline gives CDR1 MNHNY, CDR2 SVGAGI (reference sequence). This CDR3 reads CASSLGLEVVDTQYF. The CDR3 coding sequence is TGTGCCAGCAGCCTCGGACTAGAAGTGGTGGATACGCAGTATTTT.

The rearrangement links TRBV5-6 to TRBJ1-1; no definite D call. CDR1 SGHDT and CDR2 YYEEEE come from the germline V gene. This CDR3 has 12 residues. The V end lost 0 bases, the J end lost 11 bases, and 11 bases lay between the germline ends. Written as DNA, the CDR3 is TGTGCCAGCAGCTTGGGCTACACTGGGGCTTTCTTT. This encodes CASSLGYTGAFF. The full variable domain, with the rest looked up from reference TRBV5-6 and TRBJ1-1, is DAGVTQSPTHLIKTRGQQVTLRCSPKSGHDTVSWYQQALGQGPQFIFQYYEEEERQRGNFPDRFSGHQFPNYSSELNVNALLLGDSALYLCASSLGYTGAFFGQGTRLTVV.